A single sample gave rise to the 24 T cell receptor beta chains below, sequenced in a study of identifying expanded T cells in peripheral blood. The protocol was immunoSEQ multiplex PCR, while the TCRdb copy is restricted to in-frame clones and leaves out a portion. The sample carries roughly 61,000 clones, over 85% recorded once. The sequencing input was blood. Receptors were obtained from a person aged 18-70 years in good health.

This clone is a singleton in its sample. The gene calls are TRBV12-5 and TRBJ2-7, with no clear D. Germline CDR1 and CDR2: LGHNT and FRNRAP. The CDR3 extends over 12 amino acids. V was shortened by 5 bases and J by 9 bases, with 14 bases between the two germline ends. The CDR3: CASGRDQDTQYF. The CDR3 nucleotides read TGTGCTAGTGGTCGCGACCAGGATACGCAGTACTTC. Full variable domain (missing parts from reference TRBV12-5 and TRBJ2-7): DARVTQTPRHKVTEMGQEVTMRCQPILGHNTVFWYRQTMMQGLELLAYFRNRAPLDDSGMPKDRFSAEMPDATLATLKIQPSEPRDSAVYFCASGRDQDTQYFGPGTRLTVT.

The V gene is TRBV11-2, the J gene TRBJ2-7, with TRBD1 matching over 10 bases. The V gene's germline CDR1 is SGHAT and CDR2 FQNNGV. The CDR3 is 18 residues long. The V gene end was trimmed by 4 bases and the J gene end by 2 bases; junction bases not matched to a gene: 14. For the CDR3, the DNA is TGTGCCAGCAGCTCCATAAACAGAGGACAGGGGGATACCTACGAGCAGTACTTC. Protein product: CASSSINRGQGDTYEQYF.

The chain recombines TRBV12-5 with TRBJ1-5; D remains ambiguous. The CDR3 is 14 amino acids. Germline CDR1 reads LGHNT; CDR2 reads FRNRAP. V was pared by 1 base and J by 2 bases, with 6 bases between. CDR3 residues: CASGLGSGNQPQHF. DNA for the CDR3: TGTGCTAGTGGTTTGGGAAGTGGCAATCAGCCCCAGCATTTT.

The gene calls are TRBV11-1 and TRBJ2-6; D remains ambiguous. The germline gives CDR1 SGHAT, CDR2 FQDESV (reference sequence). The CDR3 has 12 amino acids. The ends were cut back, 7 bases at V and 2 bases at J, with 3 bases in the middle. CDR3 in DNA: TGTGCCAGCAACCCTGGGGCCAACGTCCTGACTTTC. Its protein is CASNPGANVLTF.

The chain joins TRBV6-6 to TRBJ1-5; 8 bases are a match to TRBD1. V was pared by 5 bases and J by 4 bases, with 1 base of the junction left unmatched. The CDR3 contains 13 residues. Germline V gives CDR1 MNHNY, CDR2 SVGAGI (reference sequence). The CDR3 coding sequence is TGTGCCAGCAGTGACAGGGGAAATCAGCCCCAGCATTTT. This sequence encodes CASSDRGNQPQHF.

The chain is built from TRBV5-8 and TRBJ2-6; 7 nucleotides align to TRBD1. Germline assignment: CDR1 SGHTS and CDR2 YDEGEE. The CDR3 extends over 16 amino acids. The ends lost 7 bases at V and 0 bases at J; junction bases unmatched: 7. CDR3: CASQRQGYSGANVLTF. The CDR3 nucleotides read TGTGCCAGCCAGAGACAGGGTTACTCTGGGGCCAACGTCCTGACTTTC.

This clone has just one count. The V call is TRBV4-3, the J call TRBJ1-3, with D unresolved. The germline V gene has CDR1 LGHNA and CDR2 YSLEER. V shed 1 base and J shed 4 bases, with 8 bases lying between them. The CDR3 consists of 14 residues. CDR3: CASSQGVQGNTIYF. The DNA for the CDR3 is TGCGCCAGCAGCCAAGGTGTACAAGGAAACACCATATATTTT.

The genes are TRBV7-6 and TRBJ1-3, with 7 nucleotides matching TRBD1. Germline values: CDR1 SGHVS, CDR2 FNYEAQ. Trimming cost V 0 bases and J 0 bases; bases outside gene matches: 8. The length of the CDR3 is 18 residues. CDR3 region: CASSLAKGGDSSGNTIYF. CDR3 nucleotides: TGTGCCAGCAGCTTAGCGAAGGGGGGGGACAGCTCTGGAAACACCATATATTTT.

The chain combines TRBV29-1 with TRBJ1-2; tentatively, D is TRBD1 (5 bases). CDR1 is SQVTM, CDR2 ANQGSEA, per germline. Trimming removed 1 base at V and 1 base at J, with 7 bases between. The CDR3 runs 13 residues. Here the CDR3 DNA reads TGCAGCGTTGAAGTGGGGGATAACTATGGCTACACCTTC. It translates to CSVEVGDNYGYTF. Supplemented by reference TRBV29-1 and TRBJ1-2, the full variable domain reads SAVISQKPSRDICQRGTSLTIQCQVDSQVTMMFWYRQQPGQSLTLIATANQGSEATYESGFVIDKFPISRPNLTFSTLTVSNMSPEDSSIYLCSVEVGDNYGYTFGSGTRLTVV.

This chain links TRBV9 with TRBJ1-2; D is ambiguous. CDR3 length equals 14 residues. Trimming stripped 3 bases from V and 4 bases from J, with 13 bases between. The germline gives CDR1 SGDLS, CDR2 YYNGEE. The chain's CDR3 is CASSGLLTGYGYTF. The CDR3 coding sequence is TGTGCCAGCAGCGGATTACTTACCGGCTATGGCTACACCTTC.

V gene TRBV4-1 combines with J gene TRBJ1-1; D remains unclear. The CDR3 has 14 amino acids. V lost 0 bases and J lost 4, with 9 bases in between. Germline lookup yields CDR1 MGHRA and CDR2 YSYEKL. The CDR3 sequence: CASSQERVATEAFF. CDR3 bases: TGCGCCAGCAGCCAAGAACGGGTCGCCACTGAAGCTTTCTTT.

This chain connects TRBV29-1 to TRBJ1-2; a possible D gene is TRBD1 (6 bases). This CDR3 spans 14 amino acids. V was pared by 6 bases and J by 2 bases, with 16 bases between. The germline V gene encodes CDR1 SQVTM and CDR2 ANQGSEA. The CDR3 bases are TGCAGCGTCCCCTCACTTCAGGGGAACTATGGCTACACCTTC. This encodes CSVPSLQGNYGYTF.

V and J are TRBV5-1 and TRBJ1-1; D unresolved. V dropped 4 bases and J dropped 1 base, with 11 bases sitting between them. From germline, CDR1 is SGHRS and CDR2 YFSETQ. The CDR3 spans 14 residues. Here the CDR3 reads CASSLLGGNTEAFF. As DNA, the CDR3 is TGCGCCAGCAGCCTCCTCGGTGGGAACACTGAAGCTTTCTTT.

V and J are TRBV6-5 and TRBJ2-4, with TRBD1 matching 7 bases. Germline lookup yields CDR1 MNHEY and CDR2 SVGAGI. The CDR3 totals 14 residues. Trimming at V came to 2 bases and at J to 5 bases, leaving 3 bases not matched to a gene. The CDR3 DNA is TGTGCCAGCAGTTACGGGCAGGGGGAAAACATTCAGTACTTC. Protein product: CASSYGQGENIQYF.

The J gene is TRBJ2-6, the V gene TRBV14; D remains ambiguous. The V gene's germline CDR1 is SGHDN and CDR2 FVKESK. Trimming took off 1 base at V and 1 base at J, with 8 bases between the two ends. The CDR3 length is 16 residues. CDR3 sequence: CASSQALGSGANVLTF. The CDR3 DNA reads as TGTGCCAGCAGCCAAGCATTGGGGTCTGGGGCCAACGTCCTGACTTTC.

In this sample, this clone turned up once. The sample holds other DNA sequences that translate to the same CDR3. The rearrangement joins TRBV19 to TRBJ2-1; 7 positions agree with TRBD2. There are 14 residues in the CDR3. The V gene end was trimmed by 3 bases and the J gene end by 5 bases; junction bases not matched to a gene: 4. CDR1 LNHDA and CDR2 SQIVND come from the germline V gene (reference sequence). The CDR3 protein is CASSIQRGNNEQFF. In DNA, the CDR3 is TGTGCCAGTAGTATTCAGCGGGGTAACAATGAGCAGTTCTTC.

The V gene is TRBV19, the J gene TRBJ1-1; D not resolved. Germline V gene data show CDR1 as LNHDA and CDR2 as SQIVND (reference sequence). The CDR3 covers 15 residues. V was shortened by 4 bases and J by 6 bases, with 18 bases between the two germline ends. This CDR3 is CASSTSEVTFAEAFF. As DNA, the CDR3 is TGTGCCAGTAGTACCTCCGAGGTTACCTTCGCTGAAGCTTTCTTT.

The chain has TRBV5-4 and TRBJ2-2; the D is unclear. This CDR3 is 12 amino acids long. The V end was cut by 1 base, the J end by 2 bases, with 0 bases between. Looked up from germline, CDR1 is SGHNT and CDR2 is YYREEE (reference sequence). CDR3 DNA: TGTGCCAGCAGCTTGAACACCGGGGAGCTGTTTTTT. Encoded protein: CASSLNTGELFF.

The genes are TRBV6-6 and TRBJ2-2, with 9 bases matching TRBD2. Looked up from germline, CDR1 is MNHNY and CDR2 is SVGAGI (reference sequence). V trimming: 6 bases; J trimming: 3 bases; junction bases outside the gene matches: 5. The CDR3 runs to 15 residues. CDR3 nucleotide sequence: TGTGCCAGCAGCCTTAGCGGGAGTGACACCGGGGAGCTGTTTTTT. This codes for CASSLSGSDTGELFF.

In this sample, this clone turned up once. The CDR3 DNA is TGTGCCAGCAGCTTAAGAACAGGCGACGGAAACACCATATATTTT. Translated, it gives CASSLRTGDGNTIYF. The gene calls are TRBV7-6 and TRBJ1-3, with a possible D match to TRBD1 (5 bases). In germline, CDR1 is SGHVS, CDR2 FNYEAQ. This CDR3 region has 15 residues. V was cut by 2 bases and J by 4 bases, with 12 bases left in between.

The chain's CDR3 is CASSKQLTDTQYF. The CDR3 nucleotides are TGTGCCAGCAGCAAACAGCTCACAGATACGCAGTATTTT. This chain uses TRBV5-8 with TRBJ2-3, with D hard to call. Trimming removed 4 bases at V and 2 bases at J, with 8 bases between. The length of the CDR3 is 13 residues. CDR1 and CDR2 from the germline V gene are SGHTS and YDEGEE.

V is TRBV19 and J is TRBJ2-2, with TRBD2 as a possible D gene (5 bases). The CDR3 spans 14 residues. Trimming removed 3 bases at V and 3 bases at J, with 8 bases between. The V gene's germline CDR1 is LNHDA and CDR2 SQIVND (reference sequence). As DNA, the CDR3 is TGTGCCAGTAGTATCACAGCGGACACCGGGGAGCTGTTTTTT. This encodes CASSITADTGELFF.

This sequence joins TRBV4-3 and TRBJ1-3, with D tentatively TRBD1 (6 bases). Trimming took 4 bases from V and 0 from J, leaving 13 bases between them. The germline V gene has CDR1 LGHNA and CDR2 YSLEER. The CDR3 totals 16 residues. CDR3 nucleotide sequence: TGCGCCAGCAGCCCCACAGGGATCAGCTCTGGAAACACCATATATTTT. This codes for CASSPTGISSGNTIYF.

The chain is built from TRBV5-8 and TRBJ2-1; 9 bases match TRBD2. Germline V gene sequence: CDR1 SGHTS, CDR2 YDEGEE. This CDR3 contains 15 residues. The junction had 4 bases not matched to a gene; V was cut back by 4 bases and J by 2 bases. The CDR3 DNA is TGTGCCAGCAGCCCGACTAGCGGAGCCTACAATGAGCAGTTCTTC. Protein: CASSPTSGAYNEQFF.